One sample yielded the 21 T cell receptor beta chains listed below, sequenced in a study of blood T cell repertoires in COVID-19. Profiled with immunoSEQ multiplex PCR; TCRdb holds only in-frame clones, not every one. The table has about 100,000 clones, roughly nine tenths seen once. Sequencing used peripheral blood. These receptors were taken from a man aged 55 to 70 with acute or convalescent COVID-19.

The J gene is TRBJ1-5, the V gene TRBV19, with TRBD1 matching over 8 bases. With 4 bases clipped from V and 4 bases from J, the junction kept 12 bases outside the gene matches. CDR1 is LNHDA, CDR2 SQIVND, per germline (reference sequence). The length of the CDR3 is 17 residues. The CDR3 nucleotides read TGTGCCAGTAGTACAGGGGGCCCCGGGAGTGGAAATCAGCCCCAGCATTTT. Translation gives CASSTGGPGSGNQPQHF.

The chain is built from TRBV6-2 or TRBV6-3 and TRBJ2-1; D is undetermined. V lost 3 bases, J lost 4 bases, and 13 bases lay in between. The length of the CDR3 is 15 residues. CDR1 is MNHEY and CDR2 is SVGEGT in the germline V gene. In DNA form, the CDR3 reads TGTGCCAGCAGTTATCTGGCGGCCTCATACAATGAGCAGTTCTTC. Translation: CASSYLAASYNEQFF.

The CDR3, as DNA: TGTGCCAGCAGTTTAAGTAGCGGGGGAGACAATGAGCAGTTCTTC. The encoded protein is CASSLSSGGDNEQFF. The V gene is TRBV28, the J gene TRBJ2-1; TRBD2 matches at 9 bases. The trim removed 2 bases at V and 5 bases at J, leaving 4 bases unmatched. The germline CDR1 and CDR2 sequences are MDHEN and SYDVKM. The CDR3 contains 15 residues.

This chain uses TRBV23-1 with TRBJ2-7, with 10 positions matching TRBD2. TRBV23-1 is identified as an open reading frame with a role that is uncertain. With V trimmed by 1 base and J by 5 bases, 2 bases remained unmatched. The CDR3 spans 14 residues. The CDR3 here is CASSQFTSGNEQYV. The CDR3 nucleotides read TGCGCCAGCAGTCAATTTACTAGCGGGAACGAGCAGTACGTC.

This rearrangement joins TRBV10-3 to TRBJ1-2; 7 bases align to TRBD1. The CDR3 is made up of 12 amino acids. Germline lookup yields CDR1 ENHRY and CDR2 SYGVKD. The ends lost 6 bases at V and 4 bases at J; junction bases unmatched: 2. DNA for the CDR3: TGTGCCATCAGGGGACAGACCTATGGCTACACCTTC. Encoded protein: CAIRGQTYGYTF.

This sequence joins TRBV2 and TRBJ2-7; maybe TRBD1 (5 bases). The V and J ends lost 3 bases and 7 bases respectively, with 13 bases between them. Germline V gene sequence: CDR1 SNHLY, CDR2 FYNNEI. The CDR3 extends over 13 amino acids. This CDR3 is CASSEIYAGEQYV. CDR3 DNA: TGTGCCAGCAGTGAGATATACGCAGGGGAGCAGTACGTC.

The chain joins TRBV19 to TRBJ1-4; 7 nucleotides agree with TRBD1. The CDR3 runs 16 residues. V trimming: 4 bases; J trimming: 0 bases; junction bases outside the gene matches: 5. Germline assignment: CDR1 LNHDA and CDR2 SQIVND (reference sequence). CDR3: CASSSGTAATNEKLFF. CDR3 coding DNA: TGTGCCAGTAGTAGTGGGACAGCTGCAACTAATGAAAAACTGTTTTTT.

The chain has TRBV4-1 and TRBJ1-4; maybe TRBD1 (5 bases). Germline V CDR1 and CDR2: MGHRA, YSYEKL. CDR3 length equals 13 residues. Trimming removed 8 bases at V and 8 bases at J, with 15 bases between. CDR3 coding DNA: TGCGCCAGCGGGAGGGACCTGGGGGAAAAACTGTTTTTT. It yields the protein CASGRDLGEKLFF.

This clone was counted only a few times. V usage is TRBV12-3 or TRBV12-4 and J usage is TRBJ2-1, with 7 nucleotides matching TRBD1. After removal of 5 bases from V and 7 bases from J, the junction contained 2 bases not matched to a gene. This CDR3 is 12 amino acids long. The CDR3 spells CASSVQGNEQFF. CDR3 bases: TGTGCCAGCAGTGTACAGGGGAATGAGCAGTTCTTC.

The chain has TRBV20-1 and TRBJ2-1; 12 bases are a match to TRBD1. Unmatched junction bases numbered 15, after V lost 3 bases and J lost 12 bases. The CDR3 consists of 16 residues. Germline assignment: CDR1 DFQATT and CDR2 SNEGSKA (reference sequence). The CDR3 loop reads CSASPPSGQGARGQFF. The CDR3 DNA reads as TGCAGTGCTAGTCCCCCCTCGGGACAGGGGGCTCGAGGGCAGTTCTTC.

The chain recombines TRBV20-1 with TRBJ1-1; D uncertain. CDR1 and CDR2 (germline): DFQATT, SNEGSKA (reference sequence). The CDR3 sequence is 11 residues long. CDR3: CRNVRNTEAFF. CDR3 nucleotide sequence: TGCAGGAACGTCAGGAACACTGAAGCTTTCTTT.

The V and J genes are TRBV7-9 and TRBJ2-2; 13 positions agree with TRBD2. After removal of 5 bases from V and 6 bases from J, the junction contained 12 bases not matched to a gene. Germline V CDR1 and CDR2: SEHNR, FQNEAQ (reference sequence). The CDR3 contains 18 residues. Here the CDR3 reads CASSRTRGLAGVAGELFF. The CDR3, as DNA: TGTGCCAGCAGCCGGACCCGCGGACTAGCGGGAGTGGCCGGGGAGCTGTTTTTT. Filled out from reference TRBV7-9 and TRBJ2-2, the complete variable domain reads DTGVSQNPRHKITKRGQNVTFRCDPISEHNRLYWYRQTLGQGPEFLTYFQNEAQLEKSRLLSDRFSAERPKGSFSTLEIQRTEQGDSAMYLCASSRTRGLAGVAGELFFGEGSRLTVL.

The rearrangement joins TRBV2 to TRBJ1-2; 9 bases map to TRBD1. The CDR3 consists of 14 residues. The J segment lost 3 bases and the V segment lost 5 bases, leaving 4 bases of the junction unmatched. Germline V gene lookup returns CDR1 SNHLY and CDR2 FYNNEI. The CDR3 protein is CASSRGQGDYGYTF. The CDR3 DNA follows: TGTGCCAGCAGTCGGGGACAGGGCGACTATGGCTACACCTTC. The full variable domain, in which reference TRBV2 and TRBJ1-2 provide the parts outside the CDR3, is EPEVTQTPSHQVTQMGQEVILRCVPISNHLYFYWYRQILGQKVEFLVSFYNNEISEKSEIFDDQFSVERPDGSNFTLKIRSTKLEDSAMYFCASSRGQGDYGYTFGSGTRLTVV.

The chain has TRBV3-1 (or the pseudogene TRBV3-2) and TRBJ2-2; TRBD2 aligns across 7 bases. V was pared by 8 bases and J by 2 bases, with 11 bases of the junction left unmatched. The germline V gene encodes CDR1 LGHDT and CDR2 YNNKEL (reference sequence). CDR3 length: 16 amino acids. CDR3 protein: CASSLGWGGNTGELFF. The CDR3 coding sequence is TGTGCCAGCTCTTTGGGATGGGGGGGAAACACCGGGGAGCTGTTTTTT.

The chain uses TRBV6-6 and TRBJ1-1; D uncertain. Germline CDR1 reads MNHNY; CDR2 reads SVGAGI (reference sequence). This CDR3 has 13 amino acids. Trimming took 7 bases from V and 0 from J, leaving 9 bases between them. The CDR3, as DNA: TGTGCCAGCAACGGGGAAATGAACACTGAAGCTTTCTTT. Its translation: CASNGEMNTEAFF.

J is TRBJ2-1 and V is TRBV3-1 (or the pseudogene TRBV3-2); 13 bases are shared with TRBD2. CDR3 length equals 17 residues. V was clipped by 4 bases and J by 0 bases; unmatched bases: 3. The germline V gene has CDR1 LGHDT and CDR2 YNNKEL (reference sequence). The CDR3 here is CASSLGLAGSSYNEQFF. The DNA of the CDR3 is TGTGCCAGCAGCCTGGGACTAGCGGGGAGCTCCTACAATGAGCAGTTCTTC.

This clone was counted a single time. The chain is built from TRBV28 and TRBJ2-5, with D maybe TRBD2 (6 bases). This CDR3 contains 16 residues. Germline V gives CDR1 MDHEN, CDR2 SYDVKM. Deletions cut 6 bases from V and 5 bases from J, with 22 bases between. The CDR3 here is CASSDTDTSFWETQYF. The CDR3 nucleotides read TGTGCCAGCAGCGATACCGATACTAGCTTCTGGGAGACCCAGTACTTC.

The chain combines TRBV19 with TRBJ1-1; possibly TRBD1 for D (6 bases). CDR3 length: 15 residues. Trimming shortened V by 5 bases and J by 3 bases, and 16 bases separated the two germline ends. Germline V gene data show CDR1 as LNHDA and CDR2 as SQIVND (reference sequence). Here the CDR3 reads CASSPPTGVYTEAFF. The DNA of the CDR3 is TGTGCCAGTAGTCCCCCGACAGGAGTTTACACTGAAGCTTTCTTT. The full variable domain, with the rest looked up from reference TRBV19 and TRBJ1-1, is DGGITQSPKYLFRKEGQNVTLSCEQNLNHDAMYWYRQDPGQGLRLIYYSQIVNDFQKGDIAEGYSVSREKKESFPLTVTSAQKNPTAFYLCASSPPTGVYTEAFFGQGTRLTVV.

J is TRBJ2-3 and V is TRBV6-6; TRBD1 agrees at 8 bases. V lost 5 bases, J lost 0 bases, and 10 bases stayed unmatched. CDR1 and CDR2 (germline): MNHNY, SVGAGI (reference sequence). This CDR3 contains 17 residues. CDR3 region: CASSPRGTGLSTDTQYF. CDR3 coding DNA: TGTGCCAGCAGTCCGAGGGGGACAGGACTAAGCACAGATACGCAGTATTTT.

V gene TRBV28 combines with J gene TRBJ2-3, with 7 bases lining up with TRBD2. The CDR3 runs 15 residues. V was pared by 5 bases and J by 0 bases, with 5 bases of the junction left unmatched. Germline V lookup: CDR1 MDHEN, CDR2 SYDVKM. CDR3 sequence reads: CASSLGSGSTDTQYF. In DNA form, the CDR3 reads TGTGCCAGCAGTCTTGGTAGCGGGAGCACAGATACGCAGTATTTT.

The V call is TRBV30, the J call TRBJ1-1; 9 bases map to TRBD1. The CDR3 consists of 14 residues. The germline V gene encodes CDR1 GTSNPN and CDR2 SVGIG (reference sequence). The V and J ends lost 0 bases and 5 bases, in that order; junction bases with no gene match: 4. The CDR3 reads CAWSVGQGSTEAFF. Written as DNA, the CDR3 is TGTGCCTGGAGTGTAGGACAGGGGTCGACTGAAGCTTTCTTT.